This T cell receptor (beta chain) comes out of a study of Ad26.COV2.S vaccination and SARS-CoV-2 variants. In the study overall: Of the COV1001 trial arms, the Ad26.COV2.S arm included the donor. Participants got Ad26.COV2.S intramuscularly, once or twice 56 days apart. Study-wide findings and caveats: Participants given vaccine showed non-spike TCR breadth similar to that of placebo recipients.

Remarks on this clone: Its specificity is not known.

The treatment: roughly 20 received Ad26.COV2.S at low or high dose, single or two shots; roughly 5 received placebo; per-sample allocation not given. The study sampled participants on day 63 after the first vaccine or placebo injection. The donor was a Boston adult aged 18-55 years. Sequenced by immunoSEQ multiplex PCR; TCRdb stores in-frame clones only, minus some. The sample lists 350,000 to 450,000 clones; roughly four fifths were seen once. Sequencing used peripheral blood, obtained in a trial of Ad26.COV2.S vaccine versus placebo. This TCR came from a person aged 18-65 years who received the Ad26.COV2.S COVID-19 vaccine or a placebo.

CDR3 sequence: CASSQERASYEQYF. For the CDR3, the DNA is TGTGCCAGCAGCCAAGAGAGAGCCTCCTACGAGCAGTACTTC. This chain uses TRBV4-2 with TRBJ2-7; D not certain. This CDR3 comprises 14 residues. Germline V gene sequence: CDR1 LGHNA, CDR2 YNFKEQ. Trimming pared 0 bases from V and 0 bases from J, leaving 6 bases between.